The 29 T cell receptor beta chains below all came from one sample that was sequenced in a study of blood T cell repertoires in COVID-19. Profiling relied on immunoSEQ multiplex PCR, and the TCRdb table lists in-frame clones only, not all of them. Among tens of thousands of clones listed, about 70% were seen once. What was sequenced was peripheral blood. Source of these receptors: an older woman in a cohort sampled during active or convalescent COVID-19.

The chain carries TRBV10-3 and TRBJ2-5, with D possibly being TRBD1 (5 bases). Germline-derived CDR1 and CDR2 are ENHRY and SYGVKD. This CDR3 has 13 residues. Trimming stripped 4 bases from V and 2 bases from J, with 8 bases between. CDR3 in DNA: TGTGCCATCAGTGGACAGAATCAAGAGACCCAGTACTTC. Its protein is CAISGQNQETQYF.

The J gene is TRBJ2-1, the V gene TRBV19; TRBD2 matches 7 bases. Per the germline V gene, CDR1 is LNHDA and CDR2 is SQIVND (reference sequence). The CDR3 has 16 amino acids. V lost 0 bases to trimming and J lost 3 bases; unmatched junction nucleotides: 5. CDR3 coding DNA: TGTGCCAGTAGTATAGAGGGGAGGGCCGACTACAATGAGCAGTTCTTC. Protein product: CASSIEGRADYNEQFF.

This sequence joins TRBV5-4 and TRBJ2-3; TRBD2 agrees at 10 bases. The germline gives CDR1 SGHNT, CDR2 YYREEE (reference sequence). After removal of 4 bases from V and 6 bases from J, the junction contained 11 bases not matched to a gene. The CDR3 spans 16 residues. The chain's CDR3 is CASSGTSGEIMDTQYF. DNA for the CDR3: TGTGCCAGCAGCGGAACTAGCGGGGAGATCATGGATACGCAGTATTTT.

The J gene is TRBJ2-5, the V gene TRBV5-1, with 8 bases aligning to TRBD2. V shed 3 bases and J 5 bases; nucleotides not matched to a gene: 3. The CDR3 length is 13 residues. The germline CDR1 and CDR2 sequences are SGHRS and YFSETQ. The CDR3 region is CASSSSGSETQYF. The CDR3 DNA reads TGCGCCAGCAGCTCCAGCGGGAGCGAGACCCAGTACTTC.

The chain employs TRBV9 and TRBJ1-4; D remains ambiguous. V shed 4 bases and J shed 5 bases, with 15 bases lying between them. The CDR3 extends over 15 amino acids. Germline CDR1 SGDLS, CDR2 YYNGEE. CDR3 sequence: CASSSSGSLNEKLFF. Written as DNA, the CDR3 is TGTGCCAGCAGCTCTTCCGGGTCCCTAAATGAAAAACTGTTTTTT.

The rearrangement joins TRBV14 to TRBJ2-2; TRBD1 aligns across 8 bases. V was clipped by 3 bases and J by 3 bases; unmatched bases: 3. Germline-derived CDR1 and CDR2 are SGHDN and FVKESK. This CDR3 contains 15 residues. The CDR3 region is CASSQGQAYTGELFF. The CDR3 DNA is TGTGCCAGCAGCCAGGGACAGGCCTACACCGGGGAGCTGTTTTTT.

The chain uses TRBV7-3 and TRBJ2-5; 8 bases map to TRBD1. Germline V gene sequence: CDR1 SGHTA, CDR2 FQGTGA. V lost 6 bases, J lost 7 bases, and 7 bases stayed unmatched. CDR3 length: 13 amino acids. DNA for the CDR3: TGTGCCAGCAGTTCCGTCCAGGGGGCGACCCAGTACTTC. Protein product: CASSSVQGATQYF.

This sequence joins TRBV5-1 and TRBJ2-3, with TRBD2 identical over 11 bases. The germline CDR1 and CDR2 sequences are SGHRS and YFSETQ. With 5 bases clipped from V and 4 bases from J, the junction kept 9 bases outside the gene matches. This CDR3 is 16 amino acids long. CDR3 DNA: TGCGCCAGCAGAGAACTAGCGGGGGTGATGGCAGATACGCAGTATTTT. This encodes CASRELAGVMADTQYF.

V is TRBV4-1 and J is TRBJ2-1, with 7 bases aligning to TRBD1. Looked up from germline, CDR1 is MGHRA and CDR2 is YSYEKL. J was trimmed by 4 bases and V by 2 bases; bases with no gene match: 5. The CDR3 totals 15 residues. CDR3 protein: CASSQSWTGYNEQFF. CDR3 coding DNA: TGCGCCAGCAGCCAATCCTGGACAGGTTACAATGAGCAGTTCTTC.

This chain joins TRBV9 and TRBJ2-5, with 9 positions matching TRBD2. The V and J ends lost 0 bases and 5 bases, in that order; junction bases with no gene match: 8. Germline lookup yields CDR1 SGDLS and CDR2 YYNGEE. The CDR3 has 16 residues. CDR3 nucleotides: TGTGCCAGCAGCGTAGGGCGGGGGGGCTTTTCGGAGACCCAGTACTTC. Its protein product is CASSVGRGGFSETQYF.

This chain joins TRBV7-9 and TRBJ2-7, with D perhaps TRBD1 (6 bases). The CDR3 length is 15 residues. V was shortened by 7 bases and J by 4 bases, with 20 bases between the two germline ends. CDR1 is SEHNR and CDR2 is FQNEAQ in the germline V gene (reference sequence). The CDR3 here is CASTPPDRSLYEQYF. The DNA of the CDR3 is TGTGCCAGCACCCCCCCAGACAGGAGCCTTTACGAGCAGTACTTC.

CDR3 bases: TGTGCCAGTAGTATAGATCTATGGGCAGCCAATGCTCAAGAGACCCAGTACTTC. It codes for CASSIDLWAANAQETQYF. The gene calls are TRBV19 and TRBJ2-5; no clear D gene. Germline CDR1 is LNHDA and CDR2 is SQIVND (reference sequence). The CDR3 extends over 18 amino acids. Trimming took 0 bases from V and 2 from J, leaving 19 bases between them. The whole variable domain, filled in from reference TRBV19 and TRBJ2-5, reads DGGITQSPKYLFRKEGQNVTLSCEQNLNHDAMYWYRQDPGQGLRLIYYSQIVNDFQKGDIAEGYSVSREKKESFPLTVTSAQKNPTAFYLCASSIDLWAANAQETQYFGPGTRLLVL.

The CDR3 spells CASRLAGSNTGELFF. The DNA for the CDR3 is TGTGCCAGCAGATTAGCGGGGTCAAACACCGGGGAGCTGTTTTTT. The chain carries TRBV7-3 and TRBJ2-2, with 8 bases that match TRBD2. Looked up from germline, CDR1 is SGHTA and CDR2 is FQGTGA. J was trimmed by 2 bases and V by 6 bases; bases with no gene match: 5. There are 15 residues in the CDR3.

The chain joins TRBV6-5 to TRBJ2-7; a weak D match, TRBD2 (5 bases). Germline V gene data show CDR1 as MNHEY and CDR2 as SVGAGI. The CDR3 length is 15 residues. Deletions cut 6 bases from V and 3 bases from J, with 18 bases between. The chain's CDR3 is CASRSGNLKIYEQYF. Written as DNA, the CDR3 is TGTGCCAGCAGGTCCGGGAACCTAAAGATCTACGAGCAGTACTTC.

The rearrangement joins TRBV9 to TRBJ2-5; TRBD2 matches at 11 bases. Germline V gene lookup returns CDR1 SGDLS and CDR2 YYNGEE. V trimming: 7 bases; J trimming: 2 bases; junction bases outside the gene matches: 1. The CDR3 has 13 amino acids. In DNA form, the CDR3 reads TGTGCCAGCTCTAGCGGGGGGCAAGAGACCCAGTACTTC. Translation: CASSSGGQETQYF.

The CDR3 is CASRSTGIQETQYF. For the CDR3, the DNA is TGTGCCAGCAGATCGACAGGCATCCAAGAGACCCAGTACTTC. This chain connects TRBV7-9 to TRBJ2-5, with D possibly matching TRBD1 (6 bases). Trimming removed 6 bases from V and 1 base from J, with 12 bases in between. CDR1 and CDR2 from the germline V gene are SEHNR and FQNEAQ (reference sequence). The CDR3 is made up of 14 amino acids.

This chain uses TRBV19 with TRBJ1-5, with a weak D call TRBD1 (5 bases). The ends were cut back, 1 base at V and 9 bases at J, with 7 bases in the middle. CDR1 is LNHDA and CDR2 is SQIVND in the germline V gene (reference sequence). The CDR3 spans 12 residues. The CDR3 sequence: CASSIVDRPQHF. The CDR3 DNA is TGTGCCAGTAGTATAGTTGACAGGCCCCAGCATTTT.

This clone has a count of ten or more. This chain uses TRBV9 with TRBJ2-7, with 10 bases matching TRBD1. Germline V gene lookup returns CDR1 SGDLS and CDR2 YYNGEE. J gave up 6 bases and V 0 bases, and 9 bases lay outside the gene matches. The CDR3 spans 16 residues. The CDR3 DNA is TGTGCCAGCAGCGTAGCCGGGACAGGGGTTCAGAGCGAGCAGTACTTC. It translates to CASSVAGTGVQSEQYF.

The chain carries TRBV5-1 and TRBJ1-4, with TRBD1 identical over 9 bases. Germline V lookup: CDR1 SGHRS, CDR2 YFSETQ. Trimming at V came to 3 bases and at J to 8 bases, leaving 5 bases not matched to a gene. This CDR3 spans 14 amino acids. The DNA for the CDR3 is TGCGCCAGCAGCTCACAGGGGGCCGGGGAAAAACTGTTTTTT. Its protein product is CASSSQGAGEKLFF.

The rearrangement links TRBV11-2 to TRBJ2-7; 8 bases align to TRBD1. V lost 0 bases and J lost 4; bases outside the gene matches: 20. Germline V gene data show CDR1 as SGHAT and CDR2 as FQNNGV. This CDR3 has 20 residues. CDR3 bases: TGTGCCAGCAGCTTAGAAGGTTTTATGGACAGGGAAATTAGCAAATACGAGCAGTACTTC. Translated: CASSLEGFMDREISKYEQYF. Combining the CDR3 with reference TRBV11-2 and TRBJ2-7 gives the whole variable domain EAGVAQSPRYKIIEKRQSVAFWCNPISGHATLYWYQQILGQGPKLLIQFQNNGVVDDSQLPKDRFSAERLKGVDSTLKIQPAKLEDSAVYLCASSLEGFMDREISKYEQYFGPGTRLTVT.

The rearrangement uses TRBV2 and TRBJ1-4; no definite D call. This CDR3 has 14 residues. Germline V gene sequence: CDR1 SNHLY, CDR2 FYNNEI. V was shortened by 6 bases and J by 3 bases, with 11 bases between the two germline ends. This CDR3 reads CASRVRGPNEKLFF. CDR3 sequence (DNA): TGTGCCAGCAGGGTACGAGGGCCTAATGAAAAACTGTTTTTT.

The table lists this clone with many counts. V usage is TRBV7-8 and J usage is TRBJ1-1; 10 bases fit TRBD1. The V gene's germline CDR1 is SGHVS and CDR2 FQNEAQ. The CDR3 is 14 residues long. Trimming took 5 bases from V and 3 from J; bases not matched to a gene: 3. The CDR3 sequence: CASSHGQGDTEAFF. The DNA of the CDR3 is TGTGCCAGCAGCCACGGACAGGGGGACACTGAAGCTTTCTTT.

This clone occurred a few times. The chain combines TRBV19 with TRBJ2-2; 9 nucleotides match TRBD2. CDR3 length: 16 amino acids. CDR1 and CDR2 (germline): LNHDA, SQIVND (reference sequence). V trimming: 4 bases; J trimming: 7 bases; junction bases outside the gene matches: 10. CDR3 loop: CASSKPSGVSSGELFF. The CDR3 nucleotides are TGTGCCAGTAGTAAGCCTAGCGGGGTGTCTAGCGGGGAGCTGTTTTTT.

The chain combines TRBV27 with TRBJ1-6; D call uncertain. The CDR3 length is 11 residues. The ends were cut back, 5 bases at V and 13 bases at J, with 9 bases in the middle. Germline assignment: CDR1 MNHEY and CDR2 SMNVEV (reference sequence). CDR3 in amino acids: CASSQTGPLHF. The CDR3 coding sequence is TGTGCCAGCAGTCAGACGGGTCCCCTCCACTTT.

This chain joins TRBV4-1 and TRBJ2-5; D unclear. CDR1 MGHRA and CDR2 YSYEKL come from the germline V gene. The CDR3 spans 15 residues. V was cut by 1 base and J by 5 bases, with 14 bases left in between. CDR3 in amino acids: CASSQGSMRLETQYF. The CDR3 DNA reads TGCGCCAGCAGCCAAGGTAGCATGCGCCTGGAGACCCAGTACTTC.

V is TRBV4-3 and J is TRBJ1-5, with 10 bases aligning to TRBD1. Unmatched junction bases numbered 3, after V lost 1 base and J lost 6 bases. CDR3 length: 15 amino acids. Germline CDR1 and CDR2: LGHNA and YSLEER. CDR3 sequence (DNA): TGCGCCAGCAGCCAAGTGACAGGGGGCGGTCAGCCCCAGCATTTT. As protein: CASSQVTGGGQPQHF.

This clone was seen more than once but under ten times. The chain has TRBV28 and TRBJ1-6; D unresolved. V was clipped by 6 bases and J by 7 bases, with 13 bases between them. Germline CDR1 and CDR2: MDHEN and SYDVKM. The CDR3 has 14 amino acids. The CDR3 is CASRLGRLNSPLHF. CDR3 nucleotides: TGTGCCAGCAGACTAGGGCGCCTCAATTCACCCCTCCACTTT. Combining the CDR3 with reference TRBV28 and TRBJ1-6 gives the whole variable domain DVKVTQSSRYLVKRTGEKVFLECVQDMDHENMFWYRQDPGLGLRLIYFSYDVKMKEKGDIPEGYSVSREKKERFSLILESASTNQTSMYLCASRLGRLNSPLHFGNGTRLTVT.

The chain links TRBV15 to TRBJ2-2; D may be TRBD1 (7 bases). V lost 0 bases, J lost 4 bases, and 15 bases lay in between. Germline V CDR1 and CDR2: LNHNV, YYDKDF (reference sequence). The CDR3 spans 17 residues. The CDR3, as DNA: TGTGCCACCAGCAGAGATCTTAGGCAGGGGGGCACCGGGGAGCTGTTTTTT. It specifies CATSRDLRQGGTGELFF.

V gene TRBV7-9 combines with J gene TRBJ2-2; D might be TRBD1 (6 bases). Germline V CDR1 and CDR2: SEHNR, FQNEAQ (reference sequence). The V end lost 6 bases, the J end lost 0 bases, and 17 bases lay between the germline ends. The CDR3 runs to 17 residues. The CDR3 nucleotides are TGTGCCAGCAGTCCCGACAGGTTATCAGCGAACACCGGGGAGCTGTTTTTT. Protein sequence: CASSPDRLSANTGELFF.